This is a list of T cell receptor beta chains from one sample in a study of graft-versus-host responses after intestinal transplantation. Profiling relied on immunoSEQ multiplex PCR, and the TCRdb table lists in-frame clones only, not all of them. The sample yields approximately 14,000 clones, about 27% seen once. The sample in question was alloreactive CD4+ T cells from a mixed lymphocyte reaction culture, obtained before intestinal transplant. These receptors originate from a human patient who received an intestinal transplant. Each CDR3 is given with its conserved first and last residue.

v_gene	j_gene	CDR3aa
TRBV6-5	TRBJ1-2	CASRDWHGYTF
TRBV7-9	TRBJ2-2	CASSPMRRMNTGELFF
TRBV18	TRBJ2-2	CASSPLRGAETGELFF
TRBV5-1	TRBJ2-7	CASSLTPSGSYEQYF
TRBV18	TRBJ1-6	CASSPPGAGGLSPLHF
TRBV5-1	TRBJ2-2	CASSVFDFGTATGELFF
TRBV20-1	TRBJ2-7	CSVPTGYEQYF
TRBV7-8	NA	CASSLGAGGYEQYF
TRBV5-1	TRBJ1-5	CASSVEPGHANQPQHF
TRBV4-1	TRBJ1-2	CASSQEEGGYGYTF
TRBV6-5	TRBJ2-3	CASRRSGWADTQYF
TRBV7-3	TRBJ2-1	CASSLAGVYNEQFF
TRBV7-6	TRBJ1-3	CASSLIAGNTIYF
TRBV11-3	TRBJ2-3	CASSRGQGPDTQYF
TRBV4-2	TRBJ2-7	CASSVGTASYYEQYF
TRBV5-4	TRBJ1-2	CASSPRAQGSYGYTF
TRBV28	TRBJ2-6	CASTSGANVLTF
TRBV11-2	TRBJ2-7	CASSLAYEQYF
TRBV11-3	TRBJ2-1	CASSDQGAYNEQFF
TRBV7-8	TRBJ2-7	CASSGRTGSHEQYF
TRBV7-9	TRBJ2-7	CASSPGTPNYEQYF
TRBV4-1	TRBJ1-1	CASSQEQGARTEAFF
TRBV5-4	NA	CASSILTSGRTTYEQYF
TRBV5-6	TRBJ2-7	CASSRTRVLSYEQYF
TRBV28	TRBJ2-1	CASSLSGRAHNEQFF
TRBV25-1	TRBJ2-1	CASSEGGRGEQFF
TRBV7-4	TRBJ2-1	CASSLVGTRNNEQFF
TRBV7-8	TRBJ1-5	CASSLAAGIRSNQPQHF
TRBV28	TRBJ1-2	CASSSPGEVYNYGYTF
TRBV18	TRBJ2-3	CASSSGTPTDTQYF
TRBV4-2	TRBJ2-3	CASSQVGDLGTDTQYF
TRBV6-5	TRBJ1-2	CASSLTSNYGYTF
TRBV7-8	TRBJ1-5	CASSLDGQGNQPQHF
TRBV30	TRBJ2-1	CAWSVNTSGRAGEQFF
TRBV20-1	TRBJ2-5	CVGGLQETQYF
TRBV28	TRBJ1-5	CASSFGQLSNQPQHF
TRBV6-1	TRBJ2-4	CASKSLAKNIQYF
TRBV28	TRBJ2-7	CASSLLDEQYF
TRBV7-9	TRBJ2-1	CASLELNNRNRSYNEQFF
TRBV6-5	TRBJ2-5	CASSSAGFEQYF
TRBV7-3	TRBJ2-1	CASSLSGSIYNEQFF
TRBV27	TRBJ2-7	CASSSPTGRPLEQYF
TRBV7-2	TRBJ1-1	CASSYPDRDTEAFF
TRBV7-2	TRBJ2-7	CASSPLSGRVPREQYF
TRBV5-8	TRBJ2-3	CASRPQGLTSTDTQYF
TRBV6-6	TRBJ1-5	CASTDRGNQPQHF
TRBV6-5	TRBJ1-5	CASSPFLYQPQHF
TRBV5-1	TRBJ1-1	CASSSPPPGDTEAFF
TRBV7-9	TRBJ2-7	CASSQPSGSWYEQYF
TRBV19	TRBJ1-2	CASSIMNYGYTF
TRBV6-5	TRBJ2-5	CASSPSHRRETQYF
TRBV19	TRBJ2-5	CASRQGQAYQETQYF
TRBV7-2	TRBJ2-5	CASSFGGAGETQYF
TRBV6-5	TRBJ1-2	CASSSLASGGYTF
TRBV11-2	TRBJ1-5	CASSLEAGPSNQPQHF
TRBV7-2	TRBJ2-7	CASSLSGSSYEQYF
TRBV4-1	TRBJ2-7	CASSLLGGSYEQYF
TRBV11-2	TRBJ2-7	CASSLALGYEQYF
TRBV28	TRBJ2-3	CASSSPSTDTQYF